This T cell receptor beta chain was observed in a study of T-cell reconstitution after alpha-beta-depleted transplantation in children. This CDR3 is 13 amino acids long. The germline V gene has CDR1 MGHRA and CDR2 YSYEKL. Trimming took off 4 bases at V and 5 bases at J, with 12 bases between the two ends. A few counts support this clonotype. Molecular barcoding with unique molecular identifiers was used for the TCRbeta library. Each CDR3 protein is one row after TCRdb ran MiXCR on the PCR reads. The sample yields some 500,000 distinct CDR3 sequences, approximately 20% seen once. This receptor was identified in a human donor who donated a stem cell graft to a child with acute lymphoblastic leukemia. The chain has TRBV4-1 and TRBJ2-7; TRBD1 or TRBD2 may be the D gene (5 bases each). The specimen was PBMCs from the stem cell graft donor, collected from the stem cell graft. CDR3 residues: CASSLPRENEQYF. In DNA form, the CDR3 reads TGCGCCAGCAGCCTCCCCAGGGAGAACGAGCAGTACTTC.